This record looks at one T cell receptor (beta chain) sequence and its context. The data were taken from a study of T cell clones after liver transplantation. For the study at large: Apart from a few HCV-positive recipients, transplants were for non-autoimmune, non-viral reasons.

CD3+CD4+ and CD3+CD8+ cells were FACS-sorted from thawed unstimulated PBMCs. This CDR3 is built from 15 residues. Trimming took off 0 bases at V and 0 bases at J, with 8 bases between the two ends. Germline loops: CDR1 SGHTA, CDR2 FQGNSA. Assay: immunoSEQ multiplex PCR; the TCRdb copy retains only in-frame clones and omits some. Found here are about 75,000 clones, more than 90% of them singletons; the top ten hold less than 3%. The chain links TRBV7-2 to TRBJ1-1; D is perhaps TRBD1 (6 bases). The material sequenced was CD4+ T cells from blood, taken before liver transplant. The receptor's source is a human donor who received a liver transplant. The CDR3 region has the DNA TGTGCCAGCAGCTTAGCGCAGGGGATGAACACTGAAGCTTTCTTT. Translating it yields CASSLAQGMNTEAFF. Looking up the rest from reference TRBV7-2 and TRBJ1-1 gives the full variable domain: GAGVSQSPSNKVTEKGKDVELRCDPISGHTALYWYRQSLGQGLEFLIYFQGNSAPDKSGLPSDRFSAERTGGSVSTLTIQRTQQEDSAVYLCASSLAQGMNTEAFFGQGTRLTVV.